Each of the 28 T cell receptor beta chains below was sequenced from the same sample in a study of T cells in localized non-small cell lung cancer (dated by TCRdb to 2018 to 2020). Library prep was done by the immunoSEQ multiplex PCR assay. The source is immuneACCESS, and TCRdb retained only in-frame sequences with V and J called. Part of the clones is not carried over; for the studies checked, unresolved V genes explain less than half of this, and the remainder is unexplained. For this sample there are about 33,000 clones; about four fifths appear just once. The ten largest account for 15% to 20% of the sample. Sequencing used peripheral blood, obtained before any cancer treatment. All receptors derive from a male donor aged 60 or older with stage III squamous cell lung carcinoma.

The chain is built from TRBV6-5 and TRBJ2-3; TRBD2 is a possible D gene (7 bases). The germline V and J ends were trimmed by 2 bases and 3 bases, with 12 bases remaining between them. The CDR3 has 15 amino acids. Germline V gives CDR1 MNHEY, CDR2 SVGAGI. CDR3 nucleotides: TGTGCCAGCAGTTACGGACGGGGGGCGACAGATACGCAGTATTTT. It specifies CASSYGRGATDTQYF.

CDR3 sequence reads: CASSAWRTEAFF. The DNA for the CDR3 is TGTGCCAGCAGTGCATGGAGAACGGAAGCTTTCTTT. This chain links TRBV2 with TRBJ1-1; D unclear. The V gene's germline CDR1 is SNHLY and CDR2 FYNNEI. This CDR3 is 12 amino acids long. V shed 4 bases and J shed 8 bases, with 11 bases lying between them.

The V and J genes are TRBV28 and TRBJ2-7, with unresolved D. The CDR3 is 16 amino acids. With 3 bases removed from V and 0 bases from J, the gap between germline ends came to 15 bases. Germline V lookup: CDR1 MDHEN, CDR2 SYDVKM. CDR3 in amino acids: CASSFPSGDPSYEQYF. As DNA, the CDR3 is TGTGCCAGCAGTTTCCCCAGTGGTGATCCCTCCTACGAGCAGTACTTC.

There are a few counts of this clone. The DNA of the CDR3 is TGTGCCAGCAGCTTCACTAGCTCGGAGACCCAGTACTTC. Its translation: CASSFTSSETQYF. V usage is TRBV6-6 and J usage is TRBJ2-5; TRBD2 might be the D (6 bases). The ends were cut back, 6 bases at V and 5 bases at J, with 13 bases in the middle. Germline V lookup: CDR1 MNHNY, CDR2 SVGAGI (reference sequence). The CDR3 is 13 residues long.

The CDR3: CASSPTGQGTYEQYF. The CDR3 nucleotides are TGTGCCAGCAGCCCAACGGGACAGGGGACATACGAGCAGTACTTC. This chain uses TRBV7-3 with TRBJ2-7; TRBD1 agrees at 10 bases. CDR3 length: 15 amino acids. Germline V lookup: CDR1 SGHTA, CDR2 FQGTGA. Germline trimming cut 5 bases from V and 4 bases from J; bases unmatched to any gene: 8.

The chain has TRBV29-1 and TRBJ1-2, with 7 bases identical to TRBD1. The CDR3 covers 14 residues. Trimming at V came to 2 bases and at J to 6 bases, leaving 9 bases not matched to a gene. CDR1 is SQVTM and CDR2 is ANQGSEA in the germline V gene. CDR3 DNA: TGCAGCGTTGAAATTCGACAGGGACGGAATGGCTACACCTTC. It encodes CSVEIRQGRNGYTF.

This chain uses TRBV6-1 with TRBJ1-1; maybe TRBD1 (5 bases). This CDR3 has 12 amino acids. Germline values: CDR1 MNHNS, CDR2 SASEGT. The ends were cut back, 8 bases at V and 10 bases at J, with 17 bases in the middle. The CDR3 nucleotides read TGTGCCAGCGGATTGGGGGGGGAGGCAGCTTTCTTT. This gives the protein CASGLGGEAAFF.

J is TRBJ2-5 and V is TRBV7-2; 7 bases line up with TRBD2. CDR3 size: 15 residues. J lost 1 base, V lost 6 bases, and 8 bases had no gene match. The germline gives CDR1 SGHTA, CDR2 FQGNSA. CDR3 amino acids: CASRGRESLQETQYF. CDR3 bases: TGTGCCAGCAGAGGGAGGGAGAGCCTCCAAGAGACCCAGTACTTC.

The chain is built from TRBV6-6 and TRBJ2-5; D is ambiguous. The CDR3 has 14 amino acids. Germline lookup yields CDR1 MNHNY and CDR2 SVGAGI (reference sequence). V lost 2 bases and J lost 4, with 11 bases in between. The CDR3 nucleotides are TGTGCCAGCAGTTACGGCCCCTTTGGAGAGACCCAGTACTTC. Its translation: CASSYGPFGETQYF.

The rearrangement joins TRBV7-9 to TRBJ1-2; D is unclear. The CDR3 runs to 14 residues. Germline V gene lookup returns CDR1 SEHNR and CDR2 FQNEAQ (reference sequence). Trimming left V 1 base short and J 5 bases short, with 11 bases between. Here the CDR3 DNA reads TGTGCCAGCAGCTTAGTCGGTGGGCCGTATGGCTACACCTTC. Its protein product is CASSLVGGPYGYTF. Combining the CDR3 with reference TRBV7-9 and TRBJ1-2 gives the whole variable domain DTGVSQNPRHKITKRGQNVTFRCDPISEHNRLYWYRQTLGQGPEFLTYFQNEAQLEKSRLLSDRFSAERPKGSFSTLEIQRTEQGDSAMYLCASSLVGGPYGYTFGSGTRLTVV.

The chain carries TRBV28 and TRBJ1-4; D is ambiguous. CDR3 length: 15 amino acids. Trimming pared 3 bases from V and 8 bases from J, leaving 16 bases between. Germline CDR1 reads MDHEN; CDR2 reads SYDVKM. The CDR3 region has the DNA TGTGCCAGCAGTTTCCCGGATACGGCAAAGGAAAAACTGTTTTTT. Amino acid sequence: CASSFPDTAKEKLFF.

The J gene is TRBJ2-3, the V gene TRBV6-6, with D possibly matching TRBD2 (6 bases). The CDR3 has 14 residues. Germline V gene sequence: CDR1 MNHNY, CDR2 SVGAGI (reference sequence). The V end was cut by 6 bases, the J end by 2 bases, with 12 bases between. CDR3 in DNA: TGTGCCAGCAGCCTCGGGGGAAACACAGATACGCAGTATTTT. Translation: CASSLGGNTDTQYF.

This chain joins TRBV5-3 and TRBJ1-2; 12 bases align to TRBD1. TRBV5-3 is identified as an open reading frame with a role that is uncertain. The CDR3 length is 19 residues. V lost 0 bases and J lost 4; bases outside the gene matches: 13. The CDR3 coding sequence is TGTGCCAGAAGCTTGGTCCGGGACAGGGGGCTGGCGGTACGCTATGGCTACACCTTC. This codes for CARSLVRDRGLAVRYGYTF.

This chain uses TRBV6-5 with TRBJ2-2, with a weak D call TRBD1 (5 bases). This CDR3 region has 16 residues. Deletions cut 2 bases from V and 3 bases from J, with 13 bases between. Germline CDR1 is MNHEY and CDR2 is SVGAGI. CDR3 DNA sequence: TGTGCCAGCAGTTACCCTCGTGGGGCAGACACCGGGGAGCTGTTTTTT. Its protein product is CASSYPRGADTGELFF.

The genes are TRBV7-2 and TRBJ2-5; 10 positions agree with TRBD2. CDR1 is SGHTA and CDR2 is FQGNSA in the germline V gene. The CDR3 has 16 residues. With 4 bases clipped from V and 2 bases from J, the junction kept 7 bases outside the gene matches. DNA of the CDR3: TGTGCCAGCAGCTCCCTCCCAGCGGGAGGGCAAGAGACCCAGTACTTC. Protein: CASSSLPAGGQETQYF.

The chain is built from TRBV4-3 and TRBJ1-1, with D tentatively TRBD1 (5 bases). Germline V gives CDR1 LGHNA, CDR2 YSLEER. The CDR3 length is 15 residues. V lost 3 bases and J 7 bases, leaving 18 bases between the germline ends. CDR3 in amino acids: CASSQEPSSGYEAFF. The CDR3 nucleotides are TGCGCCAGCAGCCAGGAGCCTTCGTCAGGGTATGAAGCTTTCTTT.

This chain uses TRBV2 with TRBJ2-2; possibly TRBD1 for D (6 bases). Germline loops: CDR1 SNHLY, CDR2 FYNNEI. This CDR3 is built from 15 residues. Trimming stripped 6 bases from V and 4 bases from J, with 15 bases between. The CDR3 region has the DNA TGTGCCAGCAGCGATACAGGGTTGGGCACCGGGGAGCTGTTTTTT. It is translated as CASSDTGLGTGELFF.

This clone was counted a few times. The chain links TRBV6-6 to TRBJ2-1; 10 bases map to TRBD1. Germline assignment: CDR1 MNHNY and CDR2 SVGAGI (reference sequence). V gave up 10 bases and J gave up 5 bases; unmatched junction bases: 5. The CDR3 is 13 amino acids. The chain's CDR3 is CAISGTGDNEQFF. The CDR3 DNA reads TGTGCCATCTCCGGGACAGGGGACAATGAGCAGTTCTTC.

The chain couples TRBV7-2 to TRBJ1-2, with D hard to call. The CDR3 consists of 12 residues. From germline, CDR1 is SGHTA and CDR2 FQGNSA. Trimming shortened V by 6 bases and J by 8 bases, and 13 bases separated the two germline ends. CDR3 in DNA: TGTGCCAGCAGTTCCGGGCCGTCAGGCTACACCTTC. It specifies CASSSGPSGYTF.

The J gene is TRBJ1-1, the V gene TRBV4-1; tentatively, D is TRBD1 (6 bases). V lost 4 bases to trimming and J lost 3 bases, with 15 bases between them. The CDR3 extends over 15 amino acids. Germline V gene lookup returns CDR1 MGHRA and CDR2 YSYEKL. CDR3 residues: CASSRTGTADTEAFF. CDR3 nucleotides: TGCGCCAGCAGCCGAACAGGGACGGCTGACACTGAAGCTTTCTTT.

This chain joins TRBV28 and TRBJ1-5, with no clear D. This CDR3 is built from 13 residues. The germline CDR1 and CDR2 sequences are MDHEN and SYDVKM. The V end was cut by 2 bases, the J end by 4 bases, with 6 bases between. This chain's CDR3 is CASSLERNQPQHF. The CDR3 bases are TGTGCCAGCAGTTTAGAGCGGAATCAGCCCCAGCATTTT.

The J gene is TRBJ2-7, the V gene TRBV5-6; D is unresolved. V was clipped by 1 base and J by 6 bases, with 5 bases between them. Germline V gene sequence: CDR1 SGHDT, CDR2 YYEEEE. This CDR3 spans 11 amino acids. CDR3 amino acids: CASSLMREQYF. CDR3 nucleotide sequence: TGTGCCAGCAGCTTGATGCGCGAGCAGTACTTC.

The V call is TRBV29-1, the J call TRBJ1-5; D is undetermined. Germline V lookup: CDR1 SQVTM, CDR2 ANQGSEA. The CDR3 spans 12 residues. The ends were cut back, 4 bases at V and 9 bases at J, with 13 bases in the middle. As DNA, the CDR3 is TGCAGCGTTGGGGAGGGTCTCGGGCCCCAGCATTTT. This codes for CSVGEGLGPQHF.

This chain connects TRBV5-1 to TRBJ1-2; TRBD1 agrees at 7 bases. This CDR3 is built from 15 residues. Germline values: CDR1 SGHRS, CDR2 YFSETQ. The V gene end was trimmed by 4 bases and the J gene end by 4 bases; junction bases not matched to a gene: 10. For the CDR3, the DNA is TGCGCCAGCAGCCCTGAGGGGGCCTTGGGCTATGGCTACACCTTC. Translated, it gives CASSPEGALGYGYTF.

The genes are TRBV5-8 and TRBJ1-1; TRBD1 might be the D (6 bases). The germline V gene has CDR1 SGHTS and CDR2 YDEGEE. This CDR3 comprises 15 residues. Trimming left V 0 bases short and J 4 bases short, with 13 bases between. CDR3 in amino acids: CASSLEGRGRTEAFF. The CDR3 DNA sequence: TGTGCCAGCAGCTTGGAGGGCAGGGGTCGCACTGAAGCTTTCTTT.

This chain joins TRBV5-1 and TRBJ2-3; maybe TRBD2 (6 bases). V lost 5 bases, J lost 1 base, and 14 bases lay in between. Germline CDR1 and CDR2: SGHRS and YFSETQ. This CDR3 has 15 residues. The CDR3 loop reads CASRSGSGRTDTQYF. The CDR3 DNA follows: TGCGCCAGCAGGTCGGGTAGCGGACGCACAGATACGCAGTATTTT.

This clone was picked up a small number of times. V usage is TRBV10-3 and J usage is TRBJ2-2; D might be TRBD1 (5 bases). This CDR3 is built from 12 residues. Germline assignment: CDR1 ENHRY and CDR2 SYGVKD. Trimming took 7 bases from V and 5 from J, leaving 8 bases between them. CDR3 sequence reads: CAIKGITGELFF. Written as DNA, the CDR3 is TGTGCCATCAAGGGGATAACCGGGGAGCTGTTTTTT.

The sample holds one count of this clone. The chain recombines TRBV11-3 with TRBJ2-1; no firm D call. Germline CDR1 SGHNT, CDR2 YENEEA. The CDR3 runs 11 residues. The V end was cut by 1 base, the J end by 7 bases, with 2 bases between. As DNA, the CDR3 is TGTGCCAGCAGCTTAGGGAATGAGCAGTTCTTC. It encodes CASSLGNEQFF.